Each of the 19 T cell receptor beta chains below was sequenced from the same sample in a study of blood T cell repertoires in COVID-19 (dated by TCRdb to 2020 to 2022). The receptor library was made with the immunoSEQ multiplex PCR assay. The table comes from immuneACCESS by way of TCRdb, which keeps in-frame sequences with V and J called. Part of the clones is missing from these tables; in studies checked, under half for an unresolved V gene and the rest for unknown reasons. The sample records about 61,000 clones, over 75% of which are singletons. Over 6.5% of the sample rests with the top ten. Sequencing input: peripheral blood. Receptor source: a man aged 55-75 years with acute or convalescent COVID-19.

This clone appeared once. The genes are TRBV7-6 and TRBJ1-4; a possible D gene is TRBD1 (6 bases). Germline V lookup: CDR1 SGHVS, CDR2 FNYEAQ. The CDR3 loop spans 15 amino acids. V dropped 5 bases and J dropped 7 bases, with 17 bases sitting between them. The CDR3 DNA is TGTGCCAGCAGCCGTTGGCAGGGGAGGGGTGAAAAACTGTTTTTT. Translating gives CASSRWQGRGEKLFF.

CDR3 DNA: TGTGCCAGCAGCGCTGACAGGGGTAATTCACCCCTCCACTTT. Its protein is CASSADRGNSPLHF. This chain connects TRBV6-5 to TRBJ1-6, with 8 bases matching TRBD1. In germline, CDR1 is MNHEY, CDR2 SVGAGI. The CDR3 covers 14 residues. V shed 6 bases and J 6 bases; nucleotides not matched to a gene: 4.

This rearrangement joins TRBV10-3 to TRBJ1-4; D perhaps matches TRBD1 (5 bases). V shed 6 bases and J shed 3 bases, with 11 bases lying between them. CDR3 length equals 14 residues. Germline V gives CDR1 ENHRY, CDR2 SYGVKD. The CDR3 sequence: CAISPSGPNEKLFF. DNA of the CDR3: TGTGCCATCAGCCCCTCAGGGCCTAATGAAAAACTGTTTTTT.

The V and J genes are TRBV29-1 and TRBJ2-3; 9 positions match TRBD2. The ends lost 4 bases at V and 1 base at J; junction bases unmatched: 6. CDR3 length equals 15 residues. Germline V gene lookup returns CDR1 SQVTM and CDR2 ANQGSEA. This CDR3 reads CSVVPQRGGTDTQYF. Here the CDR3 DNA reads TGCAGCGTTGTCCCCCAGCGGGGGGGCACAGATACGCAGTATTTT.

This chain links TRBV9 with TRBJ2-1, with D perhaps TRBD2 (5 bases). Per germline, CDR1 SGDLS and CDR2 YYNGEE. CDR3 length: 15 amino acids. Trimming pared 3 bases from V and 1 base from J, leaving 11 bases between. This CDR3 reads CASSATPGSYNEQFF. Here the CDR3 DNA reads TGTGCCAGCAGCGCGACCCCGGGATCCTACAATGAGCAGTTCTTC.

This clone was seen only a few times. The chain recombines TRBV7-9 with TRBJ1-1; D is uncertain. This CDR3 has 12 amino acids. V was clipped by 3 bases and J by 5 bases, with 7 bases between them. Germline lookup yields CDR1 SEHNR and CDR2 FQNEAQ (reference sequence). The CDR3 sequence is CASSFEGTEAFF. The CDR3 region has the DNA TGTGCCAGCAGCTTCGAGGGTACTGAAGCTTTCTTT.

J is TRBJ1-5 and V is TRBV9; possibly TRBD1 for D (5 bases). The V gene lost 0 bases and the J gene lost 8 bases, with 9 bases spanning the gap. The CDR3 sequence is 13 residues long. CDR1 SGDLS and CDR2 YYNGEE come from the germline V gene. CDR3 amino acids: CASSVATGEPQHF. The CDR3 DNA reads TGTGCCAGCAGCGTAGCTACGGGGGAGCCCCAGCATTTT.

The chain employs TRBV19 and TRBJ2-1; 7 bases fit TRBD1. V dropped 7 bases and J dropped 4; count of bases not matched to a gene: 10. The germline gives CDR1 LNHDA, CDR2 SQIVND (reference sequence). This CDR3 contains 15 residues. The DNA for the CDR3 is TGTGCCAGTACCCAGACAGGGACGCCTTACAATGAGCAGTTCTTC. It specifies CASTQTGTPYNEQFF. The full variable domain, rest sourced from reference TRBV19 and TRBJ2-1, is DGGITQSPKYLFRKEGQNVTLSCEQNLNHDAMYWYRQDPGQGLRLIYYSQIVNDFQKGDIAEGYSVSREKKESFPLTVTSAQKNPTAFYLCASTQTGTPYNEQFFGPGTRLTVL.

The rearrangement joins TRBV15 to TRBJ2-7; 7 positions match TRBD2. The CDR3 contains 13 residues. Per the germline V gene, CDR1 is LNHNV and CDR2 is YYDKDF (reference sequence). V shed 4 bases and J 2 bases; nucleotides not matched to a gene: 2. The CDR3 is CATSTGGPYEQYF. CDR3 coding DNA: TGTGCCACCAGCACGGGAGGCCCCTACGAGCAGTACTTC.

The chain couples TRBV4-3 to TRBJ2-2; D gene uncertain. In germline, CDR1 is LGHNA, CDR2 YSLEER. CDR3 size: 17 residues. Trimming removed 0 bases from V and 3 bases from J, with 14 bases in between. The CDR3 sequence: CASSQDLVGWDTGELFF. CDR3 DNA: TGCGCCAGCAGCCAAGATCTAGTCGGGTGGGACACCGGGGAGCTGTTTTTT.

The V gene is TRBV13, the J gene TRBJ2-7; D uncertain. The V end was cut by 0 bases, the J end by 3 bases, with 18 bases between. This CDR3 spans 17 amino acids. Germline lookup yields CDR1 PRHDT and CDR2 FYEKMQ (reference sequence). The CDR3 protein is CASSLGAADPPYYEQYF. For the CDR3, the DNA is TGTGCCAGCAGCTTAGGGGCGGCGGATCCTCCCTACTACGAGCAGTACTTC. Full variable domain (missing parts from reference TRBV13 and TRBJ2-7): AAGVIQSPRHLIKEKRETATLKCYPIPRHDTVYWYQQGPGQDPQFLISFYEKMQSDKGSIPDRFSAQQFSDYHSELNMSSLELGDSALYFCASSLGAADPPYYEQYFGPGTRLTVT.

This chain uses TRBV9 with TRBJ2-7; 8 bases line up with TRBD1. J lost 5 bases, V lost 7 bases, and 5 bases had no gene match. Germline loops: CDR1 SGDLS, CDR2 YYNGEE. This CDR3 is built from 12 residues. The CDR3 DNA follows: TGTGCCAGCGGGACAGGCCAGGACGAGCAGTACTTC. This gives the protein CASGTGQDEQYF.

The chain combines TRBV6-5 with TRBJ1-5; D unclear. There are 13 residues in the CDR3. Trimming left V 6 bases short and J 3 bases short, with 9 bases between. Germline loops: CDR1 MNHEY, CDR2 SVGAGI. As DNA, the CDR3 is TGTGCCAGCAGAACCCGGGACAATCAGCCCCAGCATTTT. Amino acid sequence: CASRTRDNQPQHF.

The rearrangement joins TRBV11-2 to TRBJ1-1; D remains unclear. V lost 0 bases and J lost 5, with 4 bases in between. The CDR3 totals 12 residues. The germline V gene encodes CDR1 SGHAT and CDR2 FQNNGV. The CDR3 bases are TGTGCCAGCAGCTTAGATAGAACTGAAGCTTTCTTT. Its protein product is CASSLDRTEAFF.

The chain uses TRBV3-1 (or the pseudogene TRBV3-2) and TRBJ2-3; D is ambiguous. Germline V gene data show CDR1 as LGHDT and CDR2 as YNNKEL (reference sequence). The CDR3 runs 10 residues. With 6 bases removed from V and 6 bases from J, the gap between germline ends came to 4 bases. The CDR3 here is CASRADTQYF. For the CDR3, the DNA is TGTGCCAGCAGAGCGGATACGCAGTATTTT.

V gene TRBV29-1 combines with J gene TRBJ1-2; 9 bases agree with TRBD1. The CDR3 totals 15 residues. Germline CDR1 SQVTM, CDR2 ANQGSEA. The V segment lost 6 bases and the J segment 7 bases; nucleotides outside the gene matches: 15. CDR3 nucleotides: TGCAGCGTCAATCCTGGGGGACAGGGCATAGTTGGCTACACCTTC. Translating it yields CSVNPGGQGIVGYTF.

This clone was detected only once. The V and J genes are TRBV12-3 or TRBV12-4 and TRBJ1-2, with D perhaps matching TRBD1 (6 bases). CDR3 length: 13 amino acids. V lost 3 bases to trimming and J lost 8 bases, with 13 bases between them. Here the CDR3 DNA reads TGTGCCAGCAGTTTTAAGAGAGACAGGGGCTACACCTTC. Encoded protein: CASSFKRDRGYTF.

V and J are TRBV3-1 (or the pseudogene TRBV3-2) and TRBJ2-1; 9 nucleotides line up with TRBD1. In germline, CDR1 is LGHDT, CDR2 YNNKEL (reference sequence). CDR3 size: 16 residues. V lost 0 bases to trimming and J lost 0 bases; unmatched junction nucleotides: 0. In DNA form, the CDR3 reads TGTGCCAGCAGCCAAGAGGGACAGGGCTCCTACAATGAGCAGTTCTTC. Amino acid sequence: CASSQEGQGSYNEQFF.

The V gene is TRBV11-2, the J gene TRBJ2-3; TRBD1 agrees at 8 bases. Per germline, CDR1 SGHAT and CDR2 FQNNGV. With V trimmed by 3 bases and J by 0 bases, 8 bases remained unmatched. The CDR3 is made up of 17 amino acids. CDR3 residues: CASSFPQGATSTDTQYF. CDR3 nucleotide sequence: TGTGCCAGCAGCTTCCCGCAGGGGGCAACTAGCACAGATACGCAGTATTTT.